These 12 T cell receptor beta chains share one sample of origin, sequenced in a study of T cell changes during pregnancy in multiple sclerosis. Libraries were prepared by immunoSEQ multiplex PCR; TCRdb keeps only in-frame clonotypes and omits some of them. The table lists 90,000 to 100,000 clones, approximately 95% of them singletons. The material sequenced was peripheral blood, taken in the first trimester of pregnancy. The receptor source for this set is a female donor with multiple sclerosis, enrolled in a pregnancy study.

The V gene is TRBV6-5, the J gene TRBJ1-2; 7 bases line up with TRBD1. The CDR3 loop spans 12 amino acids. V shed 10 bases and J 4 bases; nucleotides not matched to a gene: 6. Germline V lookup: CDR1 MNHEY, CDR2 SVGAGI. The CDR3 DNA follows: TGTGCCACCCGGACAGGCCCCTATGGCTACACCTTC. Translation: CATRTGPYGYTF.

The V gene is TRBV6-5, the J gene TRBJ1-2; 7 bases are shared with TRBD1. CDR1 and CDR2 from the germline V gene are MNHEY and SVGAGI. After removal of 2 bases from V and 5 bases from J, the junction contained 5 bases not matched to a gene. This CDR3 spans 14 amino acids. CDR3 sequence reads: CASSYAGGGYGYTF. Written as DNA, the CDR3 is TGTGCCAGCAGTTACGCAGGGGGTGGGTATGGCTACACCTTC.

This chain joins TRBV11-2 and TRBJ2-5; 8 nucleotides match TRBD1. Germline V gives CDR1 SGHAT, CDR2 FQNNGV. This CDR3 is 19 amino acids long. The V gene end was trimmed by 5 bases and the J gene end by 3 bases; junction bases not matched to a gene: 20. CDR3: CASSPGGRDRPLGKETQYF. Written as DNA, the CDR3 is TGTGCCAGCAGCCCAGGGGGAAGGGACAGGCCGTTGGGGAAAGAGACCCAGTACTTC.

This CDR3 reads CATLPSARGFPTEAFF. DNA of the CDR3: TGTGCCACCCTGCCCTCAGCAAGAGGGTTCCCCACTGAAGCTTTCTTT. V and J are TRBV15 and TRBJ1-1, with D unresolved. The germline V gene has CDR1 LNHNV and CDR2 YYDKDF (reference sequence). The V end lost 8 bases, the J end lost 4 bases, and 23 bases lay between the germline ends. The CDR3 length is 16 residues.

This chain joins TRBV15 and TRBJ1-1; D gene uncertain. Germline V gene lookup returns CDR1 LNHNV and CDR2 YYDKDF (reference sequence). This CDR3 has 13 residues. Trimming cost V 4 bases and J 6 bases, with 12 bases left between them. The CDR3 bases are TGTGCCACCAGCACGGAGGCGTTTGCTGAAGCTTTCTTT. Translating it yields CATSTEAFAEAFF. Full variable domain (rest looked up from reference TRBV15 and TRBJ1-1): DAMVIQNPRYQVTQFGKPVTLSCSQTLNHNVMYWYQQKSSQAPKLLFHYYDKDFNNEADTPDNFQSRRPNTSFCFLDIRSPGLGDTAMYLCATSTEAFAEAFFGQGTRLTVV.

The genes are TRBV2 and TRBJ2-7; 8 nucleotides agree with TRBD1. Trimming took 6 bases from V and 5 from J; bases not matched to a gene: 12. This CDR3 region has 15 residues. Germline V lookup: CDR1 SNHLY, CDR2 FYNNEI. In nucleotides, the CDR3 is TGTGCCAGCAGGGGAAGCCGGACAGGGACCCACGAGCAGTACTTC. Protein sequence: CASRGSRTGTHEQYF.

The chain recombines TRBV27 with TRBJ1-6; 8 positions match TRBD1. The CDR3 extends over 15 amino acids. J was trimmed by 10 bases and V by 3 bases; bases with no gene match: 8. CDR1 is MNHEY and CDR2 is SMNVEV in the germline V gene (reference sequence). In DNA, the CDR3 is TGTGCCAGCAGTTTTACAGGGGGAGTAGAATCACCCCTCCACTTT. As protein: CASSFTGGVESPLHF.

The CDR3 protein is CASSLLAGTGELFF. The CDR3 nucleotides are TGTGCCAGCAGTTTACTCGCGGGGACCGGGGAGCTGTTTTTT. The chain has TRBV28 and TRBJ2-2; D is possibly TRBD2 (6 bases). Per the germline V gene, CDR1 is MDHEN and CDR2 is SYDVKM. The CDR3 covers 14 residues. The V and J ends lost 2 bases and 5 bases respectively, with 9 bases between them.

The V call is TRBV10-3, the J call TRBJ1-1; maybe TRBD1 (6 bases). The CDR3 sequence is 15 residues long. V lost 3 bases and J 12 bases, leaving 23 bases between the germline ends. Germline V gene sequence: CDR1 ENHRY, CDR2 SYGVKD. The CDR3 sequence is CAISEPGRDIPEPFF. The DNA of the CDR3 is TGTGCCATCAGTGAACCAGGGAGGGACATTCCCGAACCTTTCTTT.

This clone occurred a few times. This chain connects TRBV28 to TRBJ1-5, with D possibly TRBD1 on 6 matching bases. The CDR3 has 13 amino acids. The V end was cut by 10 bases, the J end by 3 bases, with 13 bases between. CDR1 and CDR2 from the germline V gene are MDHEN and SYDVKM. The CDR3 DNA sequence: TGTGCCACCTCGGACAGCCTCAATCAGCCCCAGCATTTT. Translating it yields CATSDSLNQPQHF.

This sequence joins TRBV6-1 and TRBJ2-1, with 10 bases identical to TRBD2. The V gene end was trimmed by 1 base and the J gene end by 2 bases; junction bases not matched to a gene: 8. The length of the CDR3 is 18 residues. Looked up from germline, CDR1 is MNHNS and CDR2 is SASEGT. The CDR3 loop reads CASSEVAGLAGAYNEQFF. CDR3 bases: TGTGCCAGCAGTGAAGTAGCAGGTCTAGCGGGGGCCTACAATGAGCAGTTCTTC.

This chain links TRBV6-5 with TRBJ1-3; D not certain. Germline CDR1 MNHEY, CDR2 SVGAGI. The CDR3 extends over 16 amino acids. V shed 0 bases and J shed 0 bases, with 9 bases lying between them. The CDR3 DNA sequence: TGTGCCAGCAGTTACTCGAAGGGAGACTCTGGAAACACCATATATTTT. Its translation is CASSYSKGDSGNTIYF.